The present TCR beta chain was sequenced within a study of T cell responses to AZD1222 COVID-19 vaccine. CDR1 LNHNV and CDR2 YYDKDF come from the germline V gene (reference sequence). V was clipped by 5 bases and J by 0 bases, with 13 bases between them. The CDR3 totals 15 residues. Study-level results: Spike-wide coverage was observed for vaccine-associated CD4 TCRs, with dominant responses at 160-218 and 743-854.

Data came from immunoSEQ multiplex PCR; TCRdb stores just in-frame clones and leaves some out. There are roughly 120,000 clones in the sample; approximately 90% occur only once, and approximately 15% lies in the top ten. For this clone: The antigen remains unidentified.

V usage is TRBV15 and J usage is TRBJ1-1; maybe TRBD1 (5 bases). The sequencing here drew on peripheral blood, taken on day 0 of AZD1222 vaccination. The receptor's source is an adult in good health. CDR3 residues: CATSRTGALNTEAFF. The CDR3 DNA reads TGTGCCACCAGCCGGACCGGGGCGTTGAACACTGAAGCTTTCTTT.